Each of the 12 T cell receptor beta chains below was sequenced from the same sample in a study of cytomegalovirus exposure and HLA in healthy donors listed by TCRdb under 2017. Library method: the immunoSEQ multiplex PCR assay. For the multiplex PCR, a mixture combining 60 forward primers for TCR Vbeta segments and 13 reverse primers for TCR Jbeta segments was used. TCRdb holds this immuneACCESS table with in-frame rearrangements only. Some clones are missing; in checked studies, unresolved V genes explain under half, and the rest has no known cause. The sample table shows approximately 61,000 clones, and about four fifths are seen once. The top ten clones comprise 7.8% of the sample. Material: PBMCs. The source is a man aged 18 to 35 in good health and CMV-seropositive.

This chain uses TRBV14 with TRBJ2-7; the match to TRBD1 covers 8 bases. Per the germline V gene, CDR1 is SGHDN and CDR2 is FVKESK. The V and J ends lost 1 base and 2 bases, in that order; junction bases with no gene match: 4. The CDR3 loop spans 15 amino acids. The CDR3 loop is CASSQGTGRPYEQYF. The CDR3 region has the DNA TGTGCCAGCAGCCAAGGGACAGGGCGTCCCTACGAGCAGTACTTC.

J is TRBJ1-1 and V is TRBV25-1, with 9 bases identical to TRBD1. This CDR3 comprises 14 residues. CDR1 and CDR2 (germline): MGHDK, SYGVNS. Trimming removed 5 bases from V and 4 bases from J; junction bases left unmatched: 5. CDR3 sequence (DNA): TGTGCCAGCAGTAACCGGGACAGGGTCACTGAAGCTTTCTTT. Translation gives CASSNRDRVTEAFF.

The rearrangement links TRBV29-1 to TRBJ1-3; 11 nucleotides line up with TRBD1. Per germline, CDR1 SQVTM and CDR2 ANQGSEA. There are 16 residues in the CDR3. V was pared by 1 base and J by 2 bases, with 4 bases of the junction left unmatched. For the CDR3, the DNA is TGCAGCGTTGAAGGGACAGGGGGCATAGCTGGAAACACCATATATTTT. Translation: CSVEGTGGIAGNTIYF.

The chain has TRBV27 and TRBJ1-2; no clear D. V was trimmed by 2 bases and J by 2 bases, leaving 6 bases between them. From germline, CDR1 is MNHEY and CDR2 SMNVEV (reference sequence). The CDR3 totals 13 residues. The CDR3 DNA reads TGTGCCAGCAGTTTAGGCGGGAACTATGGCTACACCTTC. It encodes CASSLGGNYGYTF.

This sequence joins TRBV9 and TRBJ2-1; 15 bases are a match to TRBD2. The CDR3 spans 13 residues. The germline V gene has CDR1 SGDLS and CDR2 YYNGEE. J lost 7 bases, V lost 7 bases, and 0 bases had no gene match. CDR3 sequence (DNA): TGTGCCAGCGGGACTAGCGGGGGGAATGAGCAGTTCTTC. Protein: CASGTSGGNEQFF.

This chain links TRBV5-1 with TRBJ1-1; tentative D call: TRBD1 (6 bases). This CDR3 region has 15 residues. Trimming cost V 4 bases and J 4 bases, with 17 bases left between them. The V gene's germline CDR1 is SGHRS and CDR2 YFSETQ. DNA for the CDR3: TGCGCCAGCAGCCCCTTCGACAGGACGAGCACTGAAGCTTTCTTT. Protein product: CASSPFDRTSTEAFF.

This chain connects TRBV6-1 to TRBJ1-1; TRBD1 might be the D (5 bases). Looked up from germline, CDR1 is MNHNS and CDR2 is SASEGT. This CDR3 spans 13 amino acids. The ends were cut back, 7 bases at V and 4 bases at J, with 13 bases in the middle. CDR3 DNA sequence: TGTGCCAGCACCGCCGGGAGGGGCACTGAAGCTTTCTTT. Protein: CASTAGRGTEAFF.

This clone was seen only once. V is TRBV6-5 and J is TRBJ2-7, with D possibly TRBD2 on 5 matching bases. The ends were cut back, 6 bases at V and 0 bases at J, with 9 bases in the middle. The CDR3 is 13 residues long. Germline values: CDR1 MNHEY, CDR2 SVGAGI. This CDR3 reads CASRGRGSYEQYF. The DNA for the CDR3 is TGTGCCAGCAGGGGTCGGGGCTCCTACGAGCAGTACTTC.

The chain carries TRBV6-1 and TRBJ2-5; TRBD2 might be the D (5 bases). The CDR3 is 15 residues long. CDR1 and CDR2 from the germline V gene are MNHNS and SASEGT. With 8 bases removed from V and 4 bases from J, the gap between germline ends came to 20 bases. The CDR3 sequence is CASSSLAGEGETQYF. CDR3 nucleotide sequence: TGTGCCAGCTCTTCGCTGGCGGGTGAGGGAGAGACCCAGTACTTC.

The chain has TRBV6-5 and TRBJ1-2; possible D gene TRBD1, 6 bases. V gave up 6 bases and J gave up 4 bases, with 12 bases separating them. CDR3 length equals 13 residues. Germline values: CDR1 MNHEY, CDR2 SVGAGI. The CDR3 reads CASSQGHLYGYTF. CDR3 bases: TGTGCCAGCAGCCAGGGACACCTCTATGGCTACACCTTC.

The chain is built from TRBV30 and TRBJ2-5; D is perhaps TRBD2 (6 bases). The ends were cut back, 5 bases at V and 1 base at J, with 14 bases in the middle. CDR3 length: 14 residues. The germline gives CDR1 GTSNPN, CDR2 SVGIG (reference sequence). This chain's CDR3 is CAWLPGGSQETQYF. In DNA form, the CDR3 reads TGTGCCTGGCTTCCTGGGGGGTCCCAAGAGACCCAGTACTTC.

The V gene is TRBV4-2, the J gene TRBJ2-2; tentatively, D is TRBD2 (5 bases). The V gene's germline CDR1 is LGHNA and CDR2 YNFKEQ. Deletions cut 0 bases from V and 6 bases from J, with 14 bases between. The CDR3 has 16 amino acids. CDR3 sequence (DNA): TGTGCCAGCAGCCAAGAGGCAGGCCCGGGGTCCGGGGAGCTGTTTTTT. It is translated as CASSQEAGPGSGELFF.